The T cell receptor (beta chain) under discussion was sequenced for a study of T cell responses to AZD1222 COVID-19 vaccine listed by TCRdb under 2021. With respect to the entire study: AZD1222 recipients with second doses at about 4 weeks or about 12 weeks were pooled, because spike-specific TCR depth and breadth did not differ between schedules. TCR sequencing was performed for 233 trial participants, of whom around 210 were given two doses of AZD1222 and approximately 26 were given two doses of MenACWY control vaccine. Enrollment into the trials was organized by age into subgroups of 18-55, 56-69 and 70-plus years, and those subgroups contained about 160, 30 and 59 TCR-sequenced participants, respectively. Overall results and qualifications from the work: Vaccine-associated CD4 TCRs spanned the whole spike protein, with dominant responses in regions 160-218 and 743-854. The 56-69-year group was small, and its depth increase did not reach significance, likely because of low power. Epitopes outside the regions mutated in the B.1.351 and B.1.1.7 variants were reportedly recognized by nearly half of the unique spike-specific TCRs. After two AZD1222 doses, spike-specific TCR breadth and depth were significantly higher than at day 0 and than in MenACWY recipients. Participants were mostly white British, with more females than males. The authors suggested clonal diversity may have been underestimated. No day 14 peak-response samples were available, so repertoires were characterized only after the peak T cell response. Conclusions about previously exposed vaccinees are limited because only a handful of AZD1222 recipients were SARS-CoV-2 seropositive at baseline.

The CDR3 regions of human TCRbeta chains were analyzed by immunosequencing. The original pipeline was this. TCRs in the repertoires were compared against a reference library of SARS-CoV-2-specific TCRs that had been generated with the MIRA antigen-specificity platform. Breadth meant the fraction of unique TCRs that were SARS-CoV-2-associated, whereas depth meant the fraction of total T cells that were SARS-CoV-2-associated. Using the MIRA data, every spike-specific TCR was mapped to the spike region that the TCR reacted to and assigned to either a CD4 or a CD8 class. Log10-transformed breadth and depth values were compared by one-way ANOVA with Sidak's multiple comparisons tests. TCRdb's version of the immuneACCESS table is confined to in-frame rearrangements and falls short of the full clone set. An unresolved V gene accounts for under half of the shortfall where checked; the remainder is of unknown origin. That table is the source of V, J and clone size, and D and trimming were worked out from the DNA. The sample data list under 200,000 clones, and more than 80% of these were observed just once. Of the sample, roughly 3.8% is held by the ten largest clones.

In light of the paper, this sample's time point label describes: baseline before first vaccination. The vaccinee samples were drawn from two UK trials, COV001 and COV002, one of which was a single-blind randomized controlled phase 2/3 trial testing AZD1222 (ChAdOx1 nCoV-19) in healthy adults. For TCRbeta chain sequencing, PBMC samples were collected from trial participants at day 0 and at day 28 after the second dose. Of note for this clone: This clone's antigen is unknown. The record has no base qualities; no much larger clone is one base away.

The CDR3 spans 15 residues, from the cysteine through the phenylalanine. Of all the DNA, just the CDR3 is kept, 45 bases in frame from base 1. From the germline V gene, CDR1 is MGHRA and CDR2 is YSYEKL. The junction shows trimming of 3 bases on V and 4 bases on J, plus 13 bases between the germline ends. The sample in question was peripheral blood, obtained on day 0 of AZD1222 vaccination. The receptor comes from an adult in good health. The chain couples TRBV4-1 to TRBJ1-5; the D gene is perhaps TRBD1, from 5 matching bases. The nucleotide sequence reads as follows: TGCGCCAGCAGCCACTTAATACAGGCAAATCAGCCCCAGCATTTT. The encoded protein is CASSHLIQANQPQHF.